This passage covers 14 T cell receptor beta chains from one sample sequenced in a study of yellow fever vaccine responses in identical twins. A single record per CDR3 protein comes from TCRdb applying MiXCR to the RT-PCR reads. The data show approximately 20,000 distinct CDR3 sequences, around 76% seen once. The material sequenced was T cells from blood (PBMCs), unsorted or a sorted subset (not recorded which), taken before or after yellow fever vaccination (not recorded which). These receptors all come from a woman aged 18-30 years who received the yellow fever vaccine.

This clonotype has more than one count but fewer than ten. The genes are TRBV15 and TRBJ2-7; D call uncertain. CDR1 and CDR2 from the germline V gene are LNHNV and YYDKDF (reference sequence). The CDR3 is made up of 15 amino acids. V gave up 1 base and J gave up 2 bases, with 12 bases separating them. CDR3 loop: CATSRATAAPYEQYF. DNA of the CDR3: TGTGCCACCAGCAGAGCTACGGCAGCCCCCTACGAGCAGTACTTC.

The chain recombines TRBV11-3 with TRBJ2-1, with D uncertain. CDR1 is SGHNT, CDR2 YENEEA, per germline. This CDR3 spans 13 amino acids. V gave up 5 bases and J gave up 8 bases, with 13 bases separating them. Here the CDR3 DNA reads TGTGCCAGCAGCCCCCCTTCTGGGGATGAGCAGTTCTTC. This codes for CASSPPSGDEQFF.

The rearrangement joins TRBV5-6 to TRBJ2-3, with 9 bases fitting TRBD2. Germline assignment: CDR1 SGHDT and CDR2 YYEEEE. This CDR3 has 15 residues. V lost 1 base to trimming and J lost 4 bases; unmatched junction nucleotides: 4. The CDR3 DNA reads TGTGCCAGCAGCTTGTTGACTAGCGGACCAGATACGCAGTATTTT. Amino acids: CASSLLTSGPDTQYF.

V gene TRBV7-9 combines with J gene TRBJ2-7; D may be TRBD2 (7 bases). Looked up from germline, CDR1 is SEHNR and CDR2 is FQNEAQ (reference sequence). The ends were cut back, 5 bases at V and 0 bases at J, with 14 bases in the middle. The CDR3 contains 15 residues. Here the CDR3 DNA reads TGTGCCAGCAGCAGGGGGGGATTAAGCTCCTACGAGCAGTACTTC. Translating it yields CASSRGGLSSYEQYF.

This clonotype was picked up a small number of times. This chain connects TRBV12-3 or TRBV12-4 to TRBJ2-1; tentatively, D is TRBD2 (6 bases). V gave up 5 bases and J gave up 8 bases, with 19 bases separating them. The CDR3 contains 15 residues. This chain's CDR3 is CASSRRGTTEDEQFF. CDR3 in DNA: TGTGCCAGCAGTCGTCGCGGGACCACCGAGGATGAGCAGTTCTTC.

V is TRBV20-1 and J is TRBJ2-1; D unresolved. From germline, CDR1 is DFQATT and CDR2 SNEGSKA (reference sequence). The V end lost 4 bases, the J end lost 4 bases, and 14 bases lay between the germline ends. The CDR3 extends over 14 amino acids. CDR3 in DNA: TGCAGTGCTAAGGAGAGAGGTAGTTACAATGAGCAGTTCTTC. Protein sequence: CSAKERGSYNEQFF.

This chain uses TRBV6-5 with TRBJ2-2; 10 bases agree with TRBD1. Germline V gene data show CDR1 as MNHEY and CDR2 as SVGAGI. Trimming at V came to 7 bases and at J to 6 bases, leaving 8 bases not matched to a gene. The CDR3 is 15 amino acids. The CDR3 bases are TGTGCCAGCACTACGGGGACAGGGGAGTCCGGGGAGCTGTTTTTT. Its protein product is CASTTGTGESGELFF.

The chain is built from TRBV18 and TRBJ1-1, with 7 bases lining up with TRBD1. Germline V gene sequence: CDR1 KGHSH, CDR2 LQKENI. The V gene end was trimmed by 3 bases and the J gene end by 2 bases; junction bases not matched to a gene: 6. This CDR3 has 15 amino acids. CDR3 in DNA: TGTGCCAGCTCACCTCCGGGACAGACCAACACTGAAGCTTTCTTT. Protein sequence: CASSPPGQTNTEAFF.

This chain connects TRBV4-1 to TRBJ2-7; no definite D call. Trimming removed 4 bases at V and 3 bases at J, with 13 bases between. Germline V gene data show CDR1 as MGHRA and CDR2 as YSYEKL. CDR3 length: 14 residues. The CDR3 here is CASSLGLGDYEQYV. The CDR3 coding sequence is TGCGCCAGCAGCCTTGGGTTAGGTGACTACGAGCAGTACGTC.

This rearrangement joins TRBV12-3 or TRBV12-4 to TRBJ2-2; 7 nucleotides match TRBD1. This CDR3 contains 19 residues. V lost 8 bases, J lost 3 bases, and 21 bases stayed unmatched. CDR3 DNA sequence: TGTGCCAGCGAAAGTTACCTGTCAGGGGGTAGCAAACACACCGGGGAGCTGTTTTTT. Translation: CASESYLSGGSKHTGELFF.

The V gene is TRBV5-4, the J gene TRBJ2-1, with 14 bases aligning to TRBD2. Germline CDR1 reads SGHNT; CDR2 reads YYREEE (reference sequence). V was clipped by 2 bases and J by 15 bases; unmatched bases: 10. The CDR3 runs to 15 residues. The CDR3 region has the DNA TGTGCCAGCAGCTTTCCCGAGACTAGCGGGGGGGCCTTGTTCTTC. The encoded protein is CASSFPETSGGALFF. Filled out from reference TRBV5-4 and TRBJ2-1, the complete variable domain reads ETGVTQSPTHLIKTRGQQVTLRCSSQSGHNTVSWYQQALGQGPQFIFQYYREEENGRGNFPPRFSGLQFPNYSSELNVNALELDDSALYLCASSFPETSGGALFFGPGTRLTVL.

The chain uses TRBV5-4 and TRBJ2-3; D might be TRBD1 (6 bases). Per germline, CDR1 SGHNT and CDR2 YYREEE (reference sequence). CDR3 length: 16 residues. With 4 bases removed from V and 2 bases from J, the gap between germline ends came to 17 bases. CDR3 nucleotide sequence: TGTGCCAGCAGCCAGTCAGGGGCCACATACACAGATACGCAGTATTTT. This codes for CASSQSGATYTDTQYF.

The chain couples TRBV12-3 or TRBV12-4 to TRBJ1-1; no clear D gene. This CDR3 has 11 amino acids. The germline V and J ends were trimmed by 7 bases and 7 bases, with 10 bases remaining between them. In DNA, the CDR3 is TGTGCCAGCACCCGACGGATTGAAGCTTTCTTT. Its protein is CASTRRIEAFF.

V and J are TRBV28 and TRBJ1-6, with a possible D match to TRBD1 (6 bases). Looked up from germline, CDR1 is MDHEN and CDR2 is SYDVKM. This CDR3 is 16 amino acids long. Between the trimmed V and J ends, which lost 7 bases and 0 bases, there was a span of 13 bases. The CDR3 loop is CASTPQGSSYNSPLHF. CDR3 bases: TGTGCCAGCACTCCTCAGGGGAGCTCCTATAATTCACCCCTCCACTTT.